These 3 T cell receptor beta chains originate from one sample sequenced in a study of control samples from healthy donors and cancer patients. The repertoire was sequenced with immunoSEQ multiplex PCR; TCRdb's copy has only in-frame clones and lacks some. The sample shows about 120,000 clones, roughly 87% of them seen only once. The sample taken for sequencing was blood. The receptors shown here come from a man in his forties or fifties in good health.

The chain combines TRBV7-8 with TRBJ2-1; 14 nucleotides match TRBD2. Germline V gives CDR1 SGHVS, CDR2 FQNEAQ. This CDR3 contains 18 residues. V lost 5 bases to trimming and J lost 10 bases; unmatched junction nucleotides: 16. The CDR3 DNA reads TGTGCCAGCAGCCTAACTAGGAGGGGACTAGCGGGGGAGAGGGAGCAGTTCTTC. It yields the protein CASSLTRRGLAGEREQFF. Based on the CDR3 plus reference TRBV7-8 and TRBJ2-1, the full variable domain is GAGVSQSPRYKVAKRGQDVALRCDPISGHVSLFWYQQALGQGPEFLTYFQNEAQLDKSGLPSDRFFAERPEGSVSTLKIQRTQQEDSAVYLCASSLTRRGLAGEREQFFGPGTRLTVL.

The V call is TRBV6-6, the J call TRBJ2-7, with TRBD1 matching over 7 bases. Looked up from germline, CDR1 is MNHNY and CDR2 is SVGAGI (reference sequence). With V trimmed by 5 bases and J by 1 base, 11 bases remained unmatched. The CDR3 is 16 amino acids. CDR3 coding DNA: TGTGCCAGCAGTAGACAGGGTACTTCGAATTCCTACGAGCAGTACTTC. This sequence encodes CASSRQGTSNSYEQYF.

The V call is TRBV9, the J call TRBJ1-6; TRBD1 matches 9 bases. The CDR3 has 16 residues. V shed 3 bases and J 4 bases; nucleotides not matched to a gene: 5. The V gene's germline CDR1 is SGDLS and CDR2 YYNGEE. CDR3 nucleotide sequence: TGTGCCAGCAGCGCGGGACAGGGATCTTATAATTCACCCCTCCACTTT. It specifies CASSAGQGSYNSPLHF. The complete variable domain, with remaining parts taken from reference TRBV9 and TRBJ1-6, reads DSGVTQTPKHLITATGQRVTLRCSPRSGDLSVYWYQQSLDQGLQFLIQYYNGEERAKGNILERFSAQQFPDLHSELNLSSLELGDSALYFCASSAGQGSYNSPLHFGNGTRLTVT.